This T cell receptor (beta chain) came from a study of patients and donors after allogeneic stem cell transplantation. CDR3 length: 15 residues. With 4 bases clipped from V and 6 bases from J, the junction kept 5 bases outside the gene matches. Germline V lookup: CDR1 SGHVS, CDR2 FNYEAQ. This clonotype was counted many times. From the RT-PCR reads, TCRdb called clonotypes with MiXCR, one entry per CDR3 protein. The sample holds about 87,000 distinct CDR3 sequences, about 5% seen once. The sample was blood, either unsorted or a sorted T cell fraction (not recorded which). The chain joins TRBV7-6 to TRBJ2-1; 11 bases are shared with TRBD2. The receptor was derived from a human donor who was either an allogeneic HSCT recipient or a stem cell or donor lymphocyte infusion donor (not recorded which). It is not recorded whose cells these are; they may come from a transplant donor. CDR3 residues: CASSSLAGGLNEQFF. The CDR3 DNA reads as TGTGCCAGCAGCTCCCTAGCGGGGGGCCTCAATGAGCAGTTCTTC. Variable domain in full (rest from reference TRBV7-6 and TRBJ2-1): GAGVSQSPRYKVTKRGQDVALRCDPISGHVSLYWYRQALGQGPEFLTYFNYEAQQDKSGLPNDRFSAERPEGSISTLTIQRTEQRDSAMYRCASSSLAGGLNEQFFGPGTRLTVL.